This paragraph covers one T cell receptor beta chain sequence. Its target is not known. Despite likely unrecorded immune exposures, the donors were nominally healthy at the time of sampling. The data were obtained in a study of cytomegalovirus exposure and HLA in healthy donors. Whole-study results and caveats: Fewer N-insertions (relative to the roughly 700-donor mean) were reportedly seen in an Asian-associated ancestry cluster in a later analysis. A later examination showed that TCR association rates differed by HLA locus, with DRB1 most and HLA-C fewest. A later analysis linked a missense DCLRE1C variant to TCR beta V- and J-gene trimming.

This CDR3 spans 13 amino acids. Trimming removed 0 bases at V and 8 bases at J, with 11 bases between. Germline V gene data show CDR1 as SGDLS and CDR2 as YYNGEE. The PCR contained 60 Vbeta and 13 Jbeta primers. Sequenced by immunoSEQ multiplex PCR; TCRdb stores in-frame clones only, minus some. The sample contains approximately 150,000 clones, about four fifths of which appear only once. The rearrangement joins TRBV9 to TRBJ1-1; D ambiguous. The sequencing sample was made of PBMCs. This receptor was identified in a man aged 40-49 years in good health and CMV-seronegative. The CDR3 protein is CASSVGRRDEAFF. In nucleotides, the CDR3 is TGTGCCAGCAGCGTAGGGAGGCGAGACGAAGCTTTCTTT.